This TCR beta chain was recovered during a study of Graves' ophthalmopathy and Graves' hyperthyroidism. Using RNA transcripts, the TCR beta CDR3 regions were amplified. First-round RT-PCR employed HTBI primers, with a second-round multiplex PCR after it. MiXCR, run by TCRdb on the multiplex PCR reads, gives a single entry per CDR3 protein. Of 350,000 or so distinct CDR3 sequences listed, about 17% are singletons. This clonotype has a count of ten or more. The germline gives CDR1 DFQATT, CDR2 SNEGSKA (reference sequence). V was pared by 5 bases and J by 6 bases, with 10 bases of the junction left unmatched. The CDR3 sequence is 15 residues long.

This sequence originates from an adult man with Graves' ophthalmopathy. The gene calls are TRBV20-1 and TRBJ1-6; 7 bases are shared with TRBD1. What was sequenced was peripheral blood. CDR3 sequence: CSARAPGQRNSPLHF. The CDR3 nucleotides read TGCAGTGCTCGAGCTCCGGGACAGCGTAATTCACCCCTCCACTTT.